This T cell receptor (beta chain) was recovered during a study of T cell repertoires in cytomegalovirus infection. About the research overall: CMV epitopes in the study were HLA-C-restricted (recently identified) and HLA-B-restricted (well studied). Study-wide points: HLA-C-restricted, CMV-specific TCR beta clonotypes were dominant ex vivo.

MiXCR, applied by TCRdb to the reads, yields one record per CDR3 protein. This table has under 120,000 distinct CDR3 sequences, 42% appearing once. The ends were cut back, 1 base at V and 8 bases at J, with 8 bases in the middle. The CDR3 length is 12 residues. In germline, CDR1 is SGHVS, CDR2 FNYEAQ. This clonotype has only a few counts. No antigen is known for it. The rearrangement joins TRBV7-6 to TRBJ1-1, with D possibly TRBD1 on 6 matching bases. The sequence came from a human donor in good health (CMV status not recorded). Some clones in this sample may be carry-over from other donors' samples. The sample here was CD8+ T cells from cultured PBMCs, taken from culture after CMV antigen stimulation. CDR3 bases: TGTGCCAGCAGCTTAGAAGGGGGGGAAGCTTTCTTT. Amino acid sequence: CASSLEGGEAFF.